Below, 12 T cell receptor beta chains from the same sample are listed, as sequenced in a study of identical twins. TCRdb passed the 5' RACE reads through MiXCR, listing each CDR3 protein once. Among just under 550,000 distinct CDR3 sequences listed, about 16% were seen once. The same specimen was also included in a second study, on yellow fever vaccine responses in identical twins.

Sequencing input: CD4+ T cells sorted from blood. Source of these receptors: a woman younger than 35 in good health.

This chain connects TRBV7-8 to TRBJ2-3; perhaps TRBD1 as D (5 bases). With 2 bases removed from V and 0 bases from J, the gap between germline ends came to 18 bases. The CDR3 runs to 18 residues. CDR1 and CDR2 from the germline V gene are SGHVS and FQNEAQ. In nucleotides, the CDR3 is TGTGCCAGCAGCTTACAAATAAGACTGACAGCTAGCACAGATACGCAGTATTTT. It is translated as CASSLQIRLTASTDTQYF.

As regards this clonotype: A much bigger clone sits one base away, suggesting this may be a read error. The CDR3 spells CASNSSQGFYEQYF. The CDR3 nucleotides are TGTGCCAGCAATTCATCCCAGGGCTTCTACGAGCAGTACTTC. The chain combines TRBV6-5 with TRBJ2-7; weak D call: TRBD1 (5 bases). Germline-derived CDR1 and CDR2 are MNHEY and SVGAGI. Between the trimmed V and J ends, which lost 7 bases and 3 bases, there was a span of 16 bases. CDR3 size: 14 residues.

The chain combines TRBV7-9 with TRBJ2-7; D may correspond to TRBD1 or TRBD2 (6 bases each). The CDR3 covers 15 residues. The germline gives CDR1 SEHNR, CDR2 FQNEAQ (reference sequence). The V end was cut by 4 bases, the J end by 4 bases, with 17 bases between. The CDR3 DNA sequence: TGTGCCAGCAGCTACGGGGGCCGAGTCCCATACGAGCAGTACTTC. This encodes CASSYGGRVPYEQYF. The full variable domain, with the rest looked up from reference TRBV7-9 and TRBJ2-7, is DTGVSQNPRHKITKRGQNVTFRCDPISEHNRLYWYRQTLGQGPEFLTYFQNEAQLEKSRLLSDRFSAERPKGSFSTLEIQRTEQGDSAMYLCASSYGGRVPYEQYFGPGTRLTVT.

The V call is TRBV5-1, the J call TRBJ2-2, with TRBD2 matching over 8 bases. The J segment lost 6 bases and the V segment lost 7 bases, leaving 14 bases of the junction unmatched. The germline CDR1 and CDR2 sequences are SGHRS and YFSETQ. CDR3 length equals 16 residues. CDR3: CASEDSTGGRPGELFF. The CDR3 region has the DNA TGCGCCAGCGAGGATAGCACGGGGGGGCGTCCCGGGGAGCTGTTTTTT.

This chain uses TRBV11-2 with TRBJ2-3; D remains unclear. The CDR3 runs 14 residues. Trimming took 5 bases from V and 8 from J, leaving 17 bases between them. CDR1 and CDR2 (germline): SGHAT, FQNNGV. The CDR3 bases are TGTGCCAGCAGCCTCACCCCGGGCTCGGGTACGCAGTATTTT. Its protein product is CASSLTPGSGTQYF.

Only a few counts were recorded for this clonotype. V is TRBV18 and J is TRBJ1-1; a weak D match, TRBD1 (5 bases). Trimming took 6 bases from V and 4 from J, leaving 9 bases between them. The V gene's germline CDR1 is KGHSH and CDR2 LQKENI. The CDR3 spans 12 residues. CDR3 nucleotide sequence: TGTGCCAGCTCCCGGGACTCCACTGAAGCTTTCTTT. This translates into CASSRDSTEAFF.

There are a few counts of this clonotype. This chain uses TRBV2 with TRBJ1-5, with TRBD1 identical over 10 bases. The V gene end was trimmed by 6 bases and the J gene end by 5 bases; junction bases not matched to a gene: 1. Germline-derived CDR1 and CDR2 are SNHLY and FYNNEI. The CDR3 extends over 13 amino acids. This CDR3 is CASRGTGDQPQHF. The CDR3 nucleotides are TGTGCCAGCAGGGGGACAGGGGATCAGCCCCAGCATTTT.

In this sample, this clonotype turned up many times. Here the CDR3 reads CASSRGQVNYGYTF. The CDR3 DNA reads TGTGCCAGCAGCCGGGGACAGGTGAACTATGGCTACACCTTC. The chain combines TRBV6-1 with TRBJ1-2; 8 bases map to TRBD1. Germline values: CDR1 MNHNS, CDR2 SASEGT. V was pared by 6 bases and J by 2 bases, with 5 bases of the junction left unmatched. This CDR3 is 14 amino acids long.

The chain combines TRBV5-6 with TRBJ2-3, with TRBD1 matching 8 bases. CDR3 length: 19 amino acids. Looked up from germline, CDR1 is SGHDT and CDR2 is YYEEEE. V shed 4 bases and J 3 bases; nucleotides not matched to a gene: 19. The CDR3 DNA follows: TGTGCCAGCAGCCATGTAGGCAGGGGGCTGGGACGACCTACAGATACGCAGTATTTT. This sequence encodes CASSHVGRGLGRPTDTQYF.

A few counts support this clonotype. The chain is built from TRBV28 and TRBJ2-4; 7 positions agree with TRBD1. J lost 1 base, V lost 2 bases, and 8 bases had no gene match. The germline CDR1 and CDR2 sequences are MDHEN and SYDVKM. The CDR3 spans 17 residues. CDR3 loop: CASSLPLTGLAKNIQYF. As DNA, the CDR3 is TGTGCCAGCAGTTTACCCCTGACAGGGCTGGCCAAAAACATTCAGTACTTC. Full variable domain (remainder filled in from reference TRBV28 and TRBJ2-4): DVKVTQSSRYLVKRTGEKVFLECVQDMDHENMFWYRQDPGLGLRLIYFSYDVKMKEKGDIPEGYSVSREKKERFSLILESASTNQTSMYLCASSLPLTGLAKNIQYFGAGTRLSVL.

The table lists this clonotype with a few counts. V gene TRBV5-1 combines with J gene TRBJ2-5; D uncertain. Trimming stripped 2 bases from V and 1 base from J, with 15 bases between. The CDR3 sequence is 16 residues long. Germline CDR1 is SGHRS and CDR2 is YFSETQ. CDR3 sequence reads: CASSLGSAGFQETQYF. The CDR3 DNA reads as TGCGCCAGCAGCTTAGGATCGGCTGGTTTCCAAGAGACCCAGTACTTC.

Ten or more counts support this clonotype. The chain uses TRBV12-3 or TRBV12-4 and TRBJ1-6, with TRBD1 matching 7 bases. V lost 0 bases to trimming and J lost 10 bases; unmatched junction nucleotides: 3. The CDR3 has 14 amino acids. CDR3: CASSLAGGSSPLHF. The CDR3 DNA sequence: TGTGCCAGCAGTTTAGCAGGGGGCTCCTCACCCCTCCACTTT.